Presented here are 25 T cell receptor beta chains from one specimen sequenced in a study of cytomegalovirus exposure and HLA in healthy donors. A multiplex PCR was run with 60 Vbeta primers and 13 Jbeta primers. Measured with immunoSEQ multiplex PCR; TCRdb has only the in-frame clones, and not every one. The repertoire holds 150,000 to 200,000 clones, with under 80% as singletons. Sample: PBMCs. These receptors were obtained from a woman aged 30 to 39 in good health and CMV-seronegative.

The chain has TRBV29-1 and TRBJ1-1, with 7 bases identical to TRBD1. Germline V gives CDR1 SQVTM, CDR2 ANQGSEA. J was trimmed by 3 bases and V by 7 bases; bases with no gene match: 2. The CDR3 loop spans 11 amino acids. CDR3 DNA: TGCAGCGGGGGACAGTACACTGAAGCTTTCTTT. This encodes CSGGQYTEAFF.

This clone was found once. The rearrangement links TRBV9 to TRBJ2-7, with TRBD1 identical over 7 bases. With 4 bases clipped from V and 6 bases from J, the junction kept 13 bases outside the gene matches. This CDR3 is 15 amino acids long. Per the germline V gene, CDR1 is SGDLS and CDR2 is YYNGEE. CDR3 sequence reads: CASSSTGSPLGEQYF. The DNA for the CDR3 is TGTGCCAGCAGCTCGACAGGGTCTCCCCTAGGCGAGCAGTACTTC.

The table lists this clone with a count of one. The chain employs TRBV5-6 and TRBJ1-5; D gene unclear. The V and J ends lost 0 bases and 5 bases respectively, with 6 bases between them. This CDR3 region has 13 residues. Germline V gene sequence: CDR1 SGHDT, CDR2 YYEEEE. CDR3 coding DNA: TGTGCCAGCAGCTTGGGACGGGATCAGCCCCAGCATTTT. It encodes CASSLGRDQPQHF.

The CDR3 DNA reads as TGTGCCAGCAGCATCGGGACTCTACGGGCGACCTACGAGCAGTACTTC. Translating gives CASSIGTLRATYEQYF. The rearrangement uses TRBV13 and TRBJ2-7, with a possible D match to TRBD2 (6 bases). CDR3 size: 16 residues. The germline CDR1 and CDR2 sequences are PRHDT and FYEKMQ (reference sequence). Trimming took off 5 bases at V and 2 bases at J, with 19 bases between the two ends. The full variable domain, rest sourced from reference TRBV13 and TRBJ2-7, is AAGVIQSPRHLIKEKRETATLKCYPIPRHDTVYWYQQGPGQDPQFLISFYEKMQSDKGSIPDRFSAQQFSDYHSELNMSSLELGDSALYFCASSIGTLRATYEQYFGPGTRLTVT.

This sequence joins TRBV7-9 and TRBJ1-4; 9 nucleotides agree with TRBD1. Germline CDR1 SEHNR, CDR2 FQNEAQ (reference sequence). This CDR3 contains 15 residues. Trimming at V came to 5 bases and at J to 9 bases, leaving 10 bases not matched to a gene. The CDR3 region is CASSLGQGATKKLFF. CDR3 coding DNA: TGTGCCAGCAGCCTGGGACAGGGAGCGACAAAAAAACTGTTTTTT.

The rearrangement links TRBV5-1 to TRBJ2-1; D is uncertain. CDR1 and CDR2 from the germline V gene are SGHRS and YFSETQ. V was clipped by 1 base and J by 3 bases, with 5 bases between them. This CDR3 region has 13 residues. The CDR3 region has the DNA TGCGCCAGCAGCTTGAAGCTCTACAATGAGCAGTTCTTC. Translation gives CASSLKLYNEQFF.

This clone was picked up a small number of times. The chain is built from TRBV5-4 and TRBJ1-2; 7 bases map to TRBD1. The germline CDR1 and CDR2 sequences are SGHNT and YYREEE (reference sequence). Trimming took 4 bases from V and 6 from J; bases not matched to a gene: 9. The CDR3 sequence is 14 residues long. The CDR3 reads CASSQQGQRHGYTF. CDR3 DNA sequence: TGTGCCAGCAGCCAACAGGGACAGCGTCATGGCTACACCTTC.

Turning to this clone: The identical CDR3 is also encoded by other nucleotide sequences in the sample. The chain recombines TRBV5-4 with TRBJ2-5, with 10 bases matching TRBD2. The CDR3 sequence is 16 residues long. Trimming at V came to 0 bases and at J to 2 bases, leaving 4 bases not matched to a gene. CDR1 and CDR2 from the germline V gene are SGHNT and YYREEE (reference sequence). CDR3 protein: CASSLGASGGQETQYF. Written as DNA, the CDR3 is TGTGCCAGCAGCTTGGGGGCTAGCGGGGGACAAGAGACCCAGTACTTC. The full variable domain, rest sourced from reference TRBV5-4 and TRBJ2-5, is ETGVTQSPTHLIKTRGQQVTLRCSSQSGHNTVSWYQQALGQGPQFIFQYYREEENGRGNFPPRFSGLQFPNYSSELNVNALELDDSALYLCASSLGASGGQETQYFGPGTRLLVL.

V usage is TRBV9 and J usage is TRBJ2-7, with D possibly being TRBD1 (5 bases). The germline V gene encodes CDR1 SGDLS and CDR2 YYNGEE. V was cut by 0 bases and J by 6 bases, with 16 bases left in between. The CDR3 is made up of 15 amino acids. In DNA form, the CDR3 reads TGTGCCAGCAGCGTAGAACCAGGGCGAGAAGGCGAGCAGTACTTC. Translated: CASSVEPGREGEQYF. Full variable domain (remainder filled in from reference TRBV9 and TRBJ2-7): DSGVTQTPKHLITATGQRVTLRCSPRSGDLSVYWYQQSLDQGLQFLIQYYNGEERAKGNILERFSAQQFPDLHSELNLSSLELGDSALYFCASSVEPGREGEQYFGPGTRLTVT.

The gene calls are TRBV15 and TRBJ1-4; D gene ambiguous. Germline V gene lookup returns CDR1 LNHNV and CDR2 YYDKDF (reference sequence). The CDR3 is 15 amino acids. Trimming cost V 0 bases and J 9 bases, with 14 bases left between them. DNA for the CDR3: TGTGCCACCAGCAGAGATAAGAGCCAGGCACAAAAACTGTTTTTT. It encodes CATSRDKSQAQKLFF. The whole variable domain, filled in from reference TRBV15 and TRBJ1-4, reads DAMVIQNPRYQVTQFGKPVTLSCSQTLNHNVMYWYQQKSSQAPKLLFHYYDKDFNNEADTPDNFQSRRPNTSFCFLDIRSPGLGDTAMYLCATSRDKSQAQKLFFGSGTQLSVL.

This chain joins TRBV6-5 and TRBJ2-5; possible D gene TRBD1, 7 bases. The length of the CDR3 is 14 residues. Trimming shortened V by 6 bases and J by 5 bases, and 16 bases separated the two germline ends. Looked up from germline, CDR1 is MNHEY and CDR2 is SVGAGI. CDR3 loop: CASSPRQGLETQYF. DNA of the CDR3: TGTGCCAGCAGCCCTCGACAGGGACTGGAGACCCAGTACTTC.

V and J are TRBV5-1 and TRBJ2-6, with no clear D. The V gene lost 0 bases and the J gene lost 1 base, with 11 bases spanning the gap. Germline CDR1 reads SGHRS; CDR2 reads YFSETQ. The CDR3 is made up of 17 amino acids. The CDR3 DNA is TGCGCCAGCAGCTTGGATGTCAGATCTTCTGGGGCCAACGTCCTGACTTTC. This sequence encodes CASSLDVRSSGANVLTF. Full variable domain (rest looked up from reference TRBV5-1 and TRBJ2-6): KAGVTQTPRYLIKTRGQQVTLSCSPISGHRSVSWYQQTPGQGLQFLFEYFSETQRNKGNFPGRFSGRQFSNSRSEMNVSTLELGDSALYLCASSLDVRSSGANVLTFGAGSRLTVL.

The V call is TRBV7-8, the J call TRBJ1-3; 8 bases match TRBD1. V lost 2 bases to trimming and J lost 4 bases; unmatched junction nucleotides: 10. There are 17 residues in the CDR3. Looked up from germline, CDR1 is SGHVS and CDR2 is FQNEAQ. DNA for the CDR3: TGTGCCAGCAGCTTAAGGACAGGGACCTTGTGGGGAAACACCATATATTTT. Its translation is CASSLRTGTLWGNTIYF.

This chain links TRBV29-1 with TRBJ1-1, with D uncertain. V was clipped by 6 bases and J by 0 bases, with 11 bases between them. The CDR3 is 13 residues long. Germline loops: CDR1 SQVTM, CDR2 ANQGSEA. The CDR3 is CSVVGSLNTEAFF. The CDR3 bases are TGCAGCGTGGTGGGCTCCTTGAACACTGAAGCTTTCTTT. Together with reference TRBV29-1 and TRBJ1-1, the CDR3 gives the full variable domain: SAVISQKPSRDICQRGTSLTIQCQVDSQVTMMFWYRQQPGQSLTLIATANQGSEATYESGFVIDKFPISRPNLTFSTLTVSNMSPEDSSIYLCSVVGSLNTEAFFGQGTRLTVV.

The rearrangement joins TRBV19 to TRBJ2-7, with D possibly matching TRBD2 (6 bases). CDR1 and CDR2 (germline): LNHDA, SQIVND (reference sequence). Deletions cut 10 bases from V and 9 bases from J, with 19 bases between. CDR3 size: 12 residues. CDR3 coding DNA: TGTGCCACGTCGCGCGGGATATCAGGGCAGTACTTC. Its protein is CATSRGISGQYF.

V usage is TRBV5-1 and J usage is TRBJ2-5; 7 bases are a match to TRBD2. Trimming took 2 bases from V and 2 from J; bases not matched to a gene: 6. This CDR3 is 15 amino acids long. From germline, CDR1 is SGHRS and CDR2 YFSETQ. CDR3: CASSLTGTTQETQYF. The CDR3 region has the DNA TGCGCCAGCAGCTTAACTGGGACTACTCAAGAGACCCAGTACTTC.

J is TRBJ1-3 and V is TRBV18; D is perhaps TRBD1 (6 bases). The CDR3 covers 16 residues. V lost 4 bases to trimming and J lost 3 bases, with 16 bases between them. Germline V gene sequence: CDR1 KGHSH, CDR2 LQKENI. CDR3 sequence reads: CASSHSPGRGGNTIYF. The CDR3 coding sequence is TGTGCCAGCTCACATTCCCCCGGCAGGGGTGGAAACACCATATATTTT.

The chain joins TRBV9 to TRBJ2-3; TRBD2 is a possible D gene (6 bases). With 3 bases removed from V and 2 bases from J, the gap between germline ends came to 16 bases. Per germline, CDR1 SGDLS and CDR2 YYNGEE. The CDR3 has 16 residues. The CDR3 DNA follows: TGTGCCAGCAGCGCCGACGGCGGGGTGATCACAGATACGCAGTATTTT. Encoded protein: CASSADGGVITDTQYF.

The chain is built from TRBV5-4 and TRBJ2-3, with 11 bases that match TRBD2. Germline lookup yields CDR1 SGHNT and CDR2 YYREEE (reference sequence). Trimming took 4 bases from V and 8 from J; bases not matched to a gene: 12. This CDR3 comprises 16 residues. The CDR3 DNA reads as TGTGCCAGCAGCCGCGAGGGACTAGCGGTTCTTGTTACGCAGTATTTT. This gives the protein CASSREGLAVLVTQYF.

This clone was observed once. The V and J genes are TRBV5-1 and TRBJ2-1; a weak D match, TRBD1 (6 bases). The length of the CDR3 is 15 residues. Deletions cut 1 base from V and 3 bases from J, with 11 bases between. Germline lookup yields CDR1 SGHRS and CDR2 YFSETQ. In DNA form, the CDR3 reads TGCGCCAGCAGCTTGTGGCCAGGGGACTACAATGAGCAGTTCTTC. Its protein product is CASSLWPGDYNEQFF.

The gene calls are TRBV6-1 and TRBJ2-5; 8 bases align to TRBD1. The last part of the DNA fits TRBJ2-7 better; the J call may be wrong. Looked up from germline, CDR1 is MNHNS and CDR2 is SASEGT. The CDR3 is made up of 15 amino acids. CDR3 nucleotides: TGTGCCAGCAGTCGACAGGGGCTGTTCCTCTACGAGCAGTACTTC. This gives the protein CASSRQGLFLYEQYF.

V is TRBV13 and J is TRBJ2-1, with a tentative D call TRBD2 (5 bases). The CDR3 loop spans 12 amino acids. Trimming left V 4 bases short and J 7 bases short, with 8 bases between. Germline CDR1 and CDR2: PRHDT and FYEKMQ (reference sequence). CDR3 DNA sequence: TGTGCCAGCAGCTCTAGCCTGAATGAGCAGTTCTTC. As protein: CASSSSLNEQFF.

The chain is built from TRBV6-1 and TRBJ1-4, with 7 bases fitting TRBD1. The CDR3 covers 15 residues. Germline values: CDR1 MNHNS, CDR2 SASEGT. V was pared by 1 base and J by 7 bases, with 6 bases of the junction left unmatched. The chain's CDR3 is CASSEVKSGGEKLFF. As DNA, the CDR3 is TGTGCCAGCAGTGAAGTTAAATCAGGGGGTGAAAAACTGTTTTTT.

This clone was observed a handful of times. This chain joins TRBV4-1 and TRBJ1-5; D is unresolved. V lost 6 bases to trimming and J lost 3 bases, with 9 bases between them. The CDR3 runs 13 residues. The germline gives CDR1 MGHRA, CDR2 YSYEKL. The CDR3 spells CASSAATNQPQHF. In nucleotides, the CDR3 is TGCGCCAGCAGTGCGGCGACCAATCAGCCCCAGCATTTT.

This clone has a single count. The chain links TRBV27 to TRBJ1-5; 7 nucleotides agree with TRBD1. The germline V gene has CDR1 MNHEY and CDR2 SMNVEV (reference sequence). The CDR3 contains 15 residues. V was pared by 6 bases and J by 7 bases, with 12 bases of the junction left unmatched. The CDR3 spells CASSPGQQIGQPQHF. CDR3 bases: TGTGCCAGCAGCCCGGGACAGCAAATTGGGCAGCCCCAGCATTTT.